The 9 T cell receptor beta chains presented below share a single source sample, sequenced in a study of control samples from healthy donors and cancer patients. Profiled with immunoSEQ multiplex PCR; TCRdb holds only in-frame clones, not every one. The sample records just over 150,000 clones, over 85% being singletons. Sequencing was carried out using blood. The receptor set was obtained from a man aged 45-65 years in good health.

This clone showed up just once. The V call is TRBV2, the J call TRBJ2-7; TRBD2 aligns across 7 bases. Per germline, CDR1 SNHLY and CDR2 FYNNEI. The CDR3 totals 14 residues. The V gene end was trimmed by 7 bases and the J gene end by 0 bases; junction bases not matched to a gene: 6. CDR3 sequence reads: CASKTAGSSYEQYF. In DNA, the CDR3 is TGTGCCAGCAAGACAGCGGGGAGCTCCTACGAGCAGTACTTC.

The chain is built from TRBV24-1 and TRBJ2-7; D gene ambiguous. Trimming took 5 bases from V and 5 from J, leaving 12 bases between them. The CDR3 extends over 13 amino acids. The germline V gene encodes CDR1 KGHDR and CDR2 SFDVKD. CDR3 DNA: TGTGCCACCAGTGGGGCAGGTGGGAACGAGCAGTACTTC. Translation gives CATSGAGGNEQYF.

This CDR3 reads CASSWDGGSYEQYF. The CDR3 nucleotides are TGCGCCAGCAGCTGGGATGGCGGATCCTACGAGCAGTACTTC. This chain connects TRBV5-1 to TRBJ2-7, with D unclear. CDR3 size: 14 residues. Looked up from germline, CDR1 is SGHRS and CDR2 is YFSETQ. Trimming removed 3 bases from V and 1 base from J, with 11 bases in between.

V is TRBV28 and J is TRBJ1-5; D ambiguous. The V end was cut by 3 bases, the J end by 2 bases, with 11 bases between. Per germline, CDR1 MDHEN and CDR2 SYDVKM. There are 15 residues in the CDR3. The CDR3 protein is CASSFVGRGNQPQHF. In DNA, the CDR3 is TGTGCCAGCAGTTTTGTAGGTAGGGGCAATCAGCCCCAGCATTTT.

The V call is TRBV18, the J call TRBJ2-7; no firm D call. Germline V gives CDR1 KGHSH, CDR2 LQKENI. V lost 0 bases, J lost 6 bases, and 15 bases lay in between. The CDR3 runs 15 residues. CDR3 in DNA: TGTGCCAGCTCACCACCCGCCGGCGTCAATGGCGAGCAGTACTTC. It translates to CASSPPAGVNGEQYF.

The CDR3 protein is CASSLGGAEIPYEQYF. Written as DNA, the CDR3 is TGTGCCAGCAGTTTGGGTGGGGCGGAGATACCCTACGAGCAGTACTTC. The chain combines TRBV6-2 or TRBV6-3 with TRBJ2-7; D might be TRBD1 (5 bases). Trimming removed 4 bases at V and 2 bases at J, with 18 bases between. This CDR3 has 16 amino acids. CDR1 is MNHEY and CDR2 is SVGEGT in the germline V gene.

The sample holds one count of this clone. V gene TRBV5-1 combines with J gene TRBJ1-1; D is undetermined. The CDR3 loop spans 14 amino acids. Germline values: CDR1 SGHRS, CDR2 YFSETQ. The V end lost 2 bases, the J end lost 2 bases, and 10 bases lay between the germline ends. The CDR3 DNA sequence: TGCGCCAGCAGCTTATTCGACGGAAACACTGAAGCTTTCTTT. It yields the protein CASSLFDGNTEAFF.

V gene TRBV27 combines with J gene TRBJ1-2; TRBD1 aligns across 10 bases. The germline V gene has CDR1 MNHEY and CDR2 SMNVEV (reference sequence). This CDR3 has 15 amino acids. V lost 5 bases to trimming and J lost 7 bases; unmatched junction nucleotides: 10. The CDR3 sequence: CASSPSGQGILGYTF. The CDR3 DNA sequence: TGTGCCAGCAGTCCATCGGGACAGGGGATTCTTGGCTACACCTTC.

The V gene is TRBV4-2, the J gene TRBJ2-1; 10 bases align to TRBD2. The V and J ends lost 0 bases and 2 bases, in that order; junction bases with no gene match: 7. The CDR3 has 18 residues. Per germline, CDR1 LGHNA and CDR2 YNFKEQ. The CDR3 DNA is TGTGCCAGCAGCCAAGATATACTAGCGGGGCCCCCCTACAATGAGCAGTTCTTC. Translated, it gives CASSQDILAGPPYNEQFF.